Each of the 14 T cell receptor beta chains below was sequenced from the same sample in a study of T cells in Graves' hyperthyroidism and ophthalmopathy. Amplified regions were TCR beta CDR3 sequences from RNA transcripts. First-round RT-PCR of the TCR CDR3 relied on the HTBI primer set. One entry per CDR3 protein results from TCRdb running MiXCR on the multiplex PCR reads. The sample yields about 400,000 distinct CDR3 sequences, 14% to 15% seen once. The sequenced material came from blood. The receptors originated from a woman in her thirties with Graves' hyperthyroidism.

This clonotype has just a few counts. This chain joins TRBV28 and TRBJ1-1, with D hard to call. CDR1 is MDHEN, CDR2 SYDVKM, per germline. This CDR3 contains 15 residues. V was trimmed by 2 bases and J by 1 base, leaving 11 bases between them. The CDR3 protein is CASSLTLSGNTEAFF. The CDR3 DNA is TGTGCCAGCAGTTTAACCTTATCCGGGAACACTGAAGCTTTCTTT.

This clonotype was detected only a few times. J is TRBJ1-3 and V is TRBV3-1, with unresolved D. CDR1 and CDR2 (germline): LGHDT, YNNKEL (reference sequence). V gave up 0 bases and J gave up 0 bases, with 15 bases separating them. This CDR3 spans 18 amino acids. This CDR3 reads CASSQDIRTSLSGNTIYF. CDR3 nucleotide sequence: TGTGCCAGCAGCCAAGATATCAGGACTTCCCTCTCTGGAAACACCATATATTTT. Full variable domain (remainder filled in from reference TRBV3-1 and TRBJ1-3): DTAVSQTPKYLVTQMGNDKSIKCEQNLGHDTMYWYKQDSKKFLKIMFSYNNKELIINETVPNRFSPKSPDKAHLNLHINSLELGDSAVYFCASSQDIRTSLSGNTIYFGEGSWLTVV.

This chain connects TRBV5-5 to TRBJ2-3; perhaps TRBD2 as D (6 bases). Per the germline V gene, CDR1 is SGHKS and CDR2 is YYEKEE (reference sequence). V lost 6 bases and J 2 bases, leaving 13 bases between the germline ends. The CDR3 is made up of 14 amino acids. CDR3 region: CASTWGRLTDTQYF. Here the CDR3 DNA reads TGTGCCAGCACCTGGGGGAGGCTCACAGATACGCAGTATTTT.

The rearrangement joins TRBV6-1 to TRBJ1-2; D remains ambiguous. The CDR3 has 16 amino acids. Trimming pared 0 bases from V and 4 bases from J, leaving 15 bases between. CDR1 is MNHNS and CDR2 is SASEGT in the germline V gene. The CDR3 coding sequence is TGTGCCAGCAGTGAAGCGAGCAACAGCCCTTCCTATGGCTACACCTTC. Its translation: CASSEASNSPSYGYTF.

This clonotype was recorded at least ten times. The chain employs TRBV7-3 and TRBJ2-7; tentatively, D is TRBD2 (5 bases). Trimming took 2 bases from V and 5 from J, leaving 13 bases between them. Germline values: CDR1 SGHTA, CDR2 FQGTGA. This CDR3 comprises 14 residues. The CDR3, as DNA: TGTGCCAGCAGCTTAGGAGGAGGAGCAAACGAGCAGTACTTC. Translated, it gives CASSLGGGANEQYF.

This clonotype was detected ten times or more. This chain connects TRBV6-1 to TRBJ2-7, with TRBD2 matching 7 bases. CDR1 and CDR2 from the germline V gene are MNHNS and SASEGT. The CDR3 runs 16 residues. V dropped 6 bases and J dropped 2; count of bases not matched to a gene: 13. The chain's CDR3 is CASSHGGTKDPYEQYF. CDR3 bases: TGTGCCAGCAGCCACGGGGGGACTAAAGACCCCTACGAGCAGTACTTC.

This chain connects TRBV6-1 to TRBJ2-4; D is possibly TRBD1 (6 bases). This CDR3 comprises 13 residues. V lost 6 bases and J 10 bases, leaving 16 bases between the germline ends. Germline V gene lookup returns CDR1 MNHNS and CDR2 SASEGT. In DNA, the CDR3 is TGTGCCAGCAGCCCTGGGACACCTCCGATTCAGTACTTC. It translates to CASSPGTPPIQYF.

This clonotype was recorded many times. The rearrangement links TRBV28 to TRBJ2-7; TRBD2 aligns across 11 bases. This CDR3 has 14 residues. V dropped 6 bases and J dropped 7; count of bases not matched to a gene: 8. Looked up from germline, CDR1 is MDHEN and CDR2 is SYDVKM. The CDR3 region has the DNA TGTGCCAGCAGCTTAGCGGGAGGGCCGCGGGAGCAGTACTTC. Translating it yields CASSLAGGPREQYF.

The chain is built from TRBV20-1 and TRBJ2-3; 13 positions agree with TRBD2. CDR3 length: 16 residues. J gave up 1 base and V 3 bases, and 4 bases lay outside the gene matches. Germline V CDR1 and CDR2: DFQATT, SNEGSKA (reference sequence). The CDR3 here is CSARRGLAGGTDTQYF. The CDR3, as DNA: TGCAGTGCTAGGAGAGGACTAGCGGGGGGCACAGATACGCAGTATTTT.

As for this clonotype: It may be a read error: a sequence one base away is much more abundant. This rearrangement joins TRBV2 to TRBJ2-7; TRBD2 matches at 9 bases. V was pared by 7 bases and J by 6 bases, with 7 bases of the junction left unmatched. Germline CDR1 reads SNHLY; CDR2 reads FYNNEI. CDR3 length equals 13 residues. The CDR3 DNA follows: TGTGCCAGCAACCGGCTAGCGGGAACCGAGCAGTACTTC. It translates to CASNRLAGTEQYF.

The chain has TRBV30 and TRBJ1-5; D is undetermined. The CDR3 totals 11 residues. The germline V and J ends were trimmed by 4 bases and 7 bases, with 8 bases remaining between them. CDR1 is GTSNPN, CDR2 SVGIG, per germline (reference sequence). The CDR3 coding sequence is TGTGCCTGGATGGAGGAGCAGCCCCAGCATTTT. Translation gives CAWMEEQPQHF.

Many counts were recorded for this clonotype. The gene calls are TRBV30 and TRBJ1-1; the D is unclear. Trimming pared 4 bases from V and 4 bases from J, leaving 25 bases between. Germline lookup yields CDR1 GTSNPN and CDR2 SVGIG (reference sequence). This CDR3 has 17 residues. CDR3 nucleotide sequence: TGTGCCTGGACCGCCTCGATAATCGACGGTGTGGGCACTGAAGCTTTCTTT. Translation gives CAWTASIIDGVGTEAFF. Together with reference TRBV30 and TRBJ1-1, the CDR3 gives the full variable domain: SQTIHQWPATLVQPVGSPLSLECTVEGTSNPNLYWYRQAAGRGLQLLFYSVGIGQISSEVPQNLSASRPQDRQFILSSKKLLLSDSGFYLCAWTASIIDGVGTEAFFGQGTRLTVV.

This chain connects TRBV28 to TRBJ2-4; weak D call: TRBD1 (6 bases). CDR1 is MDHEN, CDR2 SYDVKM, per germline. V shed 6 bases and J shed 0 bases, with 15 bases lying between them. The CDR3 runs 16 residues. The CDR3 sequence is CASRFTGTLAKNIQYF. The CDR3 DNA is TGTGCCAGCAGATTTACCGGGACATTAGCCAAAAACATTCAGTACTTC. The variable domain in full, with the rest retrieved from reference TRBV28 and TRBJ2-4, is DVKVTQSSRYLVKRTGEKVFLECVQDMDHENMFWYRQDPGLGLRLIYFSYDVKMKEKGDIPEGYSVSREKKERFSLILESASTNQTSMYLCASRFTGTLAKNIQYFGAGTRLSVL.

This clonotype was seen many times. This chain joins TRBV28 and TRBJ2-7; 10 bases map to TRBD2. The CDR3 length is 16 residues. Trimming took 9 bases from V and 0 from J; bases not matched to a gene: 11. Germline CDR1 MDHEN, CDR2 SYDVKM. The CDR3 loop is CASVPIAGGNSYEQYF. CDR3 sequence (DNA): TGTGCCAGTGTACCTATAGCGGGAGGCAACTCCTACGAGCAGTACTTC.